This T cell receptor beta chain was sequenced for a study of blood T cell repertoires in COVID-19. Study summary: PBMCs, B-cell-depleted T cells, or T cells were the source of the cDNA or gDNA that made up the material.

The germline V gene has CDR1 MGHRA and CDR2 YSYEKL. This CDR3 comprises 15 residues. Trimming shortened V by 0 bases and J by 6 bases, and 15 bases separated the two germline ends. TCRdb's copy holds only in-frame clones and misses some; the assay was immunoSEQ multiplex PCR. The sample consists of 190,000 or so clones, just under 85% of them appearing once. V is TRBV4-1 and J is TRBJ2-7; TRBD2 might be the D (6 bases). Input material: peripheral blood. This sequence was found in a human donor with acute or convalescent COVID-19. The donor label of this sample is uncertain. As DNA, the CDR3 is TGCGCCAGCAGCCAAGATTCCGGCCTCGGGGGCGAGCAGTACTTC. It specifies CASSQDSGLGGEQYF.